This T cell receptor beta chain was captured by sequencing in a study of blood T cell repertoires in COVID-19. Study background: Material from acute and convalescent COVID-19 was sourced from the United States, Italy and Spain. T cells, B-cell-depleted T cells, or PBMCs provided the cDNA or gDNA that served as material.

From germline, CDR1 is MGHDK and CDR2 SYGVNS. The CDR3 runs 10 residues. Trimming left V 8 bases short and J 9 bases short, with 5 bases between. In the authors' workflow: Reference gene primer amplification gave nucleated cell count estimates. Sequencing used immunoSEQ multiplex PCR; TCRdb keeps in-frame clones, though not all of them. V, J and clone size are taken as reported in that table, and D and trimming were inferred from the DNA itself. Seen here are around 70,000 clones, 85% to 90% observed once, and the top ten hold approximately 10%. The TCR was taken from a man older than 75 with acute or convalescent COVID-19. Sequenced input: peripheral blood. The chain is built from TRBV25-1 and TRBJ1-6; no clear D. CDR3 coding DNA: TGTGCCAGCGGCAGTTCACCCCTCCACTTT. Translating it yields CASGSSPLHF.